This TCR beta chain is from a study of blood T cell repertoires in COVID-19. The method was immunoSEQ multiplex PCR; TCRdb's version includes in-frame clones alone and lacks a portion of them. Among more than 80,000 clones listed, around four fifths were seen once. Trimming took 0 bases from V and 1 from J, leaving 12 bases between them. Germline V gene lookup returns CDR1 SGHRS and CDR2 YFSETQ. The CDR3 runs to 16 residues. This chain connects TRBV5-1 to TRBJ2-3, with a weak D call TRBD2 (6 bases). Sequenced input: peripheral blood. This TCR was recovered from a human donor in a cohort sampled during active COVID-19. CDR3 nucleotides: TGCGCCAGCAGCTTGGCCGCCGCTAGCGGCACAGATACGCAGTATTTT. Amino acid sequence: CASSLAAASGTDTQYF.